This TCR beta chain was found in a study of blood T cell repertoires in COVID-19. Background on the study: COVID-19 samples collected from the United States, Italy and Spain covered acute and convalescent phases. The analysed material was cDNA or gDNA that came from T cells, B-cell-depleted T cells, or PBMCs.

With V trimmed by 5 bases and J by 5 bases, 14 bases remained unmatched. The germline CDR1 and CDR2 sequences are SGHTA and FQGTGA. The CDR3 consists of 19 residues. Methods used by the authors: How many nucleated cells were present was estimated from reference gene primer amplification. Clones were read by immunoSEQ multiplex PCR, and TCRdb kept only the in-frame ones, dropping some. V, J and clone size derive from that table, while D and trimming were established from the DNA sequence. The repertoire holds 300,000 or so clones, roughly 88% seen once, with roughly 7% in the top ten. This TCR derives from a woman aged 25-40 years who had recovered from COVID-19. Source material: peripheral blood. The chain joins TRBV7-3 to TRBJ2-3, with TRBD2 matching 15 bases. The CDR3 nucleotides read TGTGCCAGCAGCCTTGGACTAGCGGGGGGGCGGAGGTCTTTAGATACGCAGTATTTT. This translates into CASSLGLAGGRRSLDTQYF.